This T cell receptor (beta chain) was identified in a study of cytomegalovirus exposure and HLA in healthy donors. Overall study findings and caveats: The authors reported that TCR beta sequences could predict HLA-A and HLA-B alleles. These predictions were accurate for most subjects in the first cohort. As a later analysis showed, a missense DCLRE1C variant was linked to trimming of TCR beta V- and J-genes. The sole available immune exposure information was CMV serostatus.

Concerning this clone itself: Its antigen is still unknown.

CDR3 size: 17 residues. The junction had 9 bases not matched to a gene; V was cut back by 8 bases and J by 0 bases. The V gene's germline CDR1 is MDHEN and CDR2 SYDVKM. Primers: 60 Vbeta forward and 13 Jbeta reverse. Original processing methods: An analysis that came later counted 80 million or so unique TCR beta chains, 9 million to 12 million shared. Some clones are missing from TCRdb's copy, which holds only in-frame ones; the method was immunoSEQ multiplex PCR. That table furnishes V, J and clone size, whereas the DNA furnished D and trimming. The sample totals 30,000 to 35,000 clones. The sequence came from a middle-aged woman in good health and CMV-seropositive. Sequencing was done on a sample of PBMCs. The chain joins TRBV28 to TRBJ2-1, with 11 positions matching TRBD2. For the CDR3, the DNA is TGTGCCAGCGAGGCTAGCGGGAGGAGTGACTCCTACAATGAGCAGTTCTTC. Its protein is CASEASGRSDSYNEQFF.